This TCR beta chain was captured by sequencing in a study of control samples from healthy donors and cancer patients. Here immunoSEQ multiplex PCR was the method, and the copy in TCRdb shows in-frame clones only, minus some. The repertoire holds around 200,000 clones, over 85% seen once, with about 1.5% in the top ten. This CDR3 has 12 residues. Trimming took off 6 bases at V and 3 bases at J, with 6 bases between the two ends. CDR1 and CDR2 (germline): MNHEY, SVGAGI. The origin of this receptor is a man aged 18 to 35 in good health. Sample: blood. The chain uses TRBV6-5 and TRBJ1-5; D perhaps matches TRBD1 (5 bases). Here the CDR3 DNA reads TGTGCCAGCAGGGGGGTCAATCAGCCCCAGCATTTT. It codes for CASRGVNQPQHF.